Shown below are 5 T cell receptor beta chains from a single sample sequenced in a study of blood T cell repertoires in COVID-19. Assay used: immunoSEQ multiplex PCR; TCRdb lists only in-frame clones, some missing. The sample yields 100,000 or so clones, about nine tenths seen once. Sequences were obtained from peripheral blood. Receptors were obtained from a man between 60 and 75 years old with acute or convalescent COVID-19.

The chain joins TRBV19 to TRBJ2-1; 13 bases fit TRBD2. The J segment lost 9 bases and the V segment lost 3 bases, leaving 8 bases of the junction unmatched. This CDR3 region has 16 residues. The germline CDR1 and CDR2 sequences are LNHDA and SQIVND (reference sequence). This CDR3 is CASSILGTSGAGEQFF. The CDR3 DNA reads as TGTGCCAGTAGTATTCTCGGGACTAGCGGGGCAGGTGAGCAGTTCTTC. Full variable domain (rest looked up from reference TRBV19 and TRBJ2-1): DGGITQSPKYLFRKEGQNVTLSCEQNLNHDAMYWYRQDPGQGLRLIYYSQIVNDFQKGDIAEGYSVSREKKESFPLTVTSAQKNPTAFYLCASSILGTSGAGEQFFGPGTRLTVL.

Written as DNA, the CDR3 is TGTGCCAGCAGCCAAGTTGGGGGACAGGGGGCGTTTGGCTACACCTTC. Translated: CASSQVGGQGAFGYTF. The rearrangement links TRBV3-1 (or the pseudogene TRBV3-2) to TRBJ1-2; TRBD1 matches at 12 bases. CDR1 and CDR2 from the germline V gene are LGHDT and YNNKEL (reference sequence). The CDR3 consists of 16 residues. Unmatched junction bases numbered 7, after V lost 1 base and J lost 7 bases.

CDR3 loop: CASSLRGLSYEQYF. In DNA form, the CDR3 reads TGTGCCAGCAGTTTACGCGGGTTAAGTTACGAGCAGTACTTC. This chain connects TRBV27 to TRBJ2-7, with a possible D match to TRBD2 (5 bases). The germline CDR1 and CDR2 sequences are MNHEY and SMNVEV (reference sequence). V was pared by 2 bases and J by 4 bases, with 12 bases between. The CDR3 has 14 amino acids.

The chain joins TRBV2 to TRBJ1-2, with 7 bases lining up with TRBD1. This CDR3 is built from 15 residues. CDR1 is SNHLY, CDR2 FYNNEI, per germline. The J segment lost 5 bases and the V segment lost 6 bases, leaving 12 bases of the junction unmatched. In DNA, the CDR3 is TGTGCCAGCAGCCCACCTACAGGGGCGGGATATGGCTACACCTTC. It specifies CASSPPTGAGYGYTF.

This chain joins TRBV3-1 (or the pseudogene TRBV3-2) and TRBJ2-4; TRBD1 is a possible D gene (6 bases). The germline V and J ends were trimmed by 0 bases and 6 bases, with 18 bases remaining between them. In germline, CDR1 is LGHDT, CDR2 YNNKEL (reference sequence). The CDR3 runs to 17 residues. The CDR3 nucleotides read TGTGCCAGCAGCCAAGATATGGGGGCCACATCAGGAAACATTCAGTACTTC. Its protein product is CASSQDMGATSGNIQYF.